Sequencing of this TCR beta chain was carried out in a study of blood T cell repertoires in COVID-19. The CDR3 consists of 14 residues. CDR1 and CDR2 from the germline V gene are LGHDT and YNNKEL (reference sequence). V lost 3 bases and J lost 3, with 11 bases in between. Clones were sequenced by immunoSEQ multiplex PCR, and TCRdb holds only the in-frame ones, with some missing. The sample includes 260,000 or so clones, about nine tenths of them seen just once. Cohorts were determined from participant-reported clinical history. The study counted Cohort 3 donors as recovered given two negative PCRs, clearance, or symptom resolution. This clone was detected once.

Sequences were obtained from PBMCs or T cells enriched from blood (not recorded which). V is TRBV3-1 (or the pseudogene TRBV3-2) and J is TRBJ1-1; TRBD1 is a possible D gene (5 bases). This TCR was sampled from a man aged 18 to 30 who had recovered from COVID-19. CDR3 protein: CASSHNPGDTEAFF. The CDR3 DNA reads as TGTGCCAGCAGCCACAATCCGGGGGACACTGAAGCTTTCTTT.